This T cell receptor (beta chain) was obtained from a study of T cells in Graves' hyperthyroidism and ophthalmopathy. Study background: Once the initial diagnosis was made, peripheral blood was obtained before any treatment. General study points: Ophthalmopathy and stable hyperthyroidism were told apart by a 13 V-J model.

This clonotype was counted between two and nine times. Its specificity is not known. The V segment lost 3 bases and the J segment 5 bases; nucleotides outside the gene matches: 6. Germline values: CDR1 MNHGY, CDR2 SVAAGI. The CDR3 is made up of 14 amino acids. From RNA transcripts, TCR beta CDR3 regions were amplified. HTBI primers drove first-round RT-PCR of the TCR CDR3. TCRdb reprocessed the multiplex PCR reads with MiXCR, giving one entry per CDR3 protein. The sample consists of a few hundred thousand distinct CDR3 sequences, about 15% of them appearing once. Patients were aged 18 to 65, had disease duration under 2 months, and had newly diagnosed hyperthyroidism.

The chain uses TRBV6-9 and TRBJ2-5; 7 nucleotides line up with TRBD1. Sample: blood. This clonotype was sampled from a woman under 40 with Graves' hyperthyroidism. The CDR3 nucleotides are TGTGCCAGCAGTTACTATGGGACAGTTGAGACCCAGTACTTC. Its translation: CASSYYGTVETQYF.